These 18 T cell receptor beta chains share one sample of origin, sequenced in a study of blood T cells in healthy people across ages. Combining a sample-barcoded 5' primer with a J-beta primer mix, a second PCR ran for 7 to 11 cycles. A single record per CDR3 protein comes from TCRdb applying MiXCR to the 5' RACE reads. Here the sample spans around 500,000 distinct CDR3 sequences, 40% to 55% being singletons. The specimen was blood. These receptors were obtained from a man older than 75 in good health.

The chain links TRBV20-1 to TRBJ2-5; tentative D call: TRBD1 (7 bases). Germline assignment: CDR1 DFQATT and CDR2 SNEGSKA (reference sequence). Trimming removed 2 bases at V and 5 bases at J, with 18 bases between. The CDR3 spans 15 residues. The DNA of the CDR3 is TGCAGTGCTAGACCTAGCAGGGGGGCCAGGGAGACCCAGTACTTC. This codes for CSARPSRGARETQYF.

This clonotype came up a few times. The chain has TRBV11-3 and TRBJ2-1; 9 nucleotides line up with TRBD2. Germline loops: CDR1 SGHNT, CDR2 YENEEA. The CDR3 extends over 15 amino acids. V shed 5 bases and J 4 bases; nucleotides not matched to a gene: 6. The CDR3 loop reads CASSLVAGEYNEQFF. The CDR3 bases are TGTGCCAGCAGCCTAGTAGCGGGGGAATACAATGAGCAGTTCTTC.

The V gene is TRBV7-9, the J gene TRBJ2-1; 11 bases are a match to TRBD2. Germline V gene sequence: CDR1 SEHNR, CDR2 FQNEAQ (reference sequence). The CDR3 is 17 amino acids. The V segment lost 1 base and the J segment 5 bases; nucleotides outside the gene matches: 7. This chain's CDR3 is CASSLDRGTSGNNEQFF. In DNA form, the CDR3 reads TGTGCCAGCAGCTTAGATAGGGGGACTAGCGGTAACAATGAGCAGTTCTTC.

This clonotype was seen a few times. CDR3 amino acids: CSAPDRGRTDTQYF. The CDR3 bases are TGCAGTGCTCCCGACAGGGGTCGCACAGATACGCAGTATTTT. The rearrangement links TRBV20-1 to TRBJ2-3; 8 bases are a match to TRBD1. Germline CDR1 and CDR2: DFQATT and SNEGSKA (reference sequence). The CDR3 totals 14 residues. With 5 bases clipped from V and 1 base from J, the junction kept 5 bases outside the gene matches.

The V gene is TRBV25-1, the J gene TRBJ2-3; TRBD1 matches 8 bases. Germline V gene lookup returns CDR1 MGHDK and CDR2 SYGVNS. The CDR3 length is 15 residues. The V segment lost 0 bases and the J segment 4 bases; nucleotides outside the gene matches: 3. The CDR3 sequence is CASSEYQGAADTQYF. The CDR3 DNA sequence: TGTGCCAGCAGTGAATATCAGGGGGCGGCAGATACGCAGTATTTT.

CDR3 residues: CASRPQGISADTQYF. The CDR3 coding sequence is TGTGCCAGCAGACCCCAAGGGATCTCAGCAGATACGCAGTATTTT. The rearrangement uses TRBV6-6 and TRBJ2-3, with D unresolved. This CDR3 is 15 amino acids long. Per the germline V gene, CDR1 is MNHNY and CDR2 is SVGAGI (reference sequence). V shed 6 bases and J shed 4 bases, with 17 bases lying between them.

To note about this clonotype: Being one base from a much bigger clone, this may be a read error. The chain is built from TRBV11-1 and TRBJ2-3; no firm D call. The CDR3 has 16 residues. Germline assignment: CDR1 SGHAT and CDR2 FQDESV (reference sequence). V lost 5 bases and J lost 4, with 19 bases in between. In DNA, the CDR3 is TGTGCCAGCAGCCCTAATGGGCGGCTCAGCGCAGATACGCAGTATTTT. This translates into CASSPNGRLSADTQYF.

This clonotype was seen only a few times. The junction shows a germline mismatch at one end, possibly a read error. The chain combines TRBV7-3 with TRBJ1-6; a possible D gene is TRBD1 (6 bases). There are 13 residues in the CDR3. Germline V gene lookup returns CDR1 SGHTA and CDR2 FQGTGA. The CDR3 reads CASSVTGTSPLHF. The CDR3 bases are TGTGCCAGCAGCGTAACAGGGACCTCACCCCTCCACTTT.

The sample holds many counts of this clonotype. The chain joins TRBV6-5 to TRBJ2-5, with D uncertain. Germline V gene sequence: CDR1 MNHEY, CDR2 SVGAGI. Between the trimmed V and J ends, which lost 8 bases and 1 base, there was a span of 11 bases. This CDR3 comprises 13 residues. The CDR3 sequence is CASRPLRQETQYF. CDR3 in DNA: TGTGCCAGCCGACCCCTCCGCCAAGAGACCCAGTACTTC.

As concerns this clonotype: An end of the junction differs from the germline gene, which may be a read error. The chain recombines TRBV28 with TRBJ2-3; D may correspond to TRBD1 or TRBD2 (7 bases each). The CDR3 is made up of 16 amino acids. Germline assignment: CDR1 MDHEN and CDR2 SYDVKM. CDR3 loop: CVSSLPGGGSTDTQYF. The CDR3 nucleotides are TGTGTCAGCAGTTTGCCAGGGGGAGGGAGCACAGATACGCAGTATTTT.

CDR3 amino acids: CSGSTDTQYF. Here the CDR3 DNA reads TGCAGCGGGAGCACAGATACGCAGTATTTT. The V and J genes are TRBV29-1 and TRBJ2-3; D remains unclear. CDR1 is SQVTM and CDR2 is ANQGSEA in the germline V gene. With 7 bases removed from V and 0 bases from J, the gap between germline ends came to 2 bases. The CDR3 covers 10 residues.

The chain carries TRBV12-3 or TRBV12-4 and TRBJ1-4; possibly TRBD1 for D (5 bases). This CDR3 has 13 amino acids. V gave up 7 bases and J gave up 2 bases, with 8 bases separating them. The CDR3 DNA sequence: TGTGCCAGCACTCGGGGGACTAATGAAAAACTGTTTTTT. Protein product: CASTRGTNEKLFF.

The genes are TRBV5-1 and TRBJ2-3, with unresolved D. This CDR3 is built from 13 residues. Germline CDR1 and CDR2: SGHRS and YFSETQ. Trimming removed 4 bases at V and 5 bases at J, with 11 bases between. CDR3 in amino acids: CASSPRREDTQYF. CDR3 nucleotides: TGCGCCAGCAGCCCTCGTAGGGAAGATACGCAGTATTTT.

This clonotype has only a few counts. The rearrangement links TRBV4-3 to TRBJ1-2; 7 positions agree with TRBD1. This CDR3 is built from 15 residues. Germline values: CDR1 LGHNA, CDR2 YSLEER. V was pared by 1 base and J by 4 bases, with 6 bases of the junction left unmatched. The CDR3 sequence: CASSQALGGGYGYTF. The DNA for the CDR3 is TGCGCCAGCAGCCAAGCATTAGGGGGCGGCTATGGCTACACCTTC.

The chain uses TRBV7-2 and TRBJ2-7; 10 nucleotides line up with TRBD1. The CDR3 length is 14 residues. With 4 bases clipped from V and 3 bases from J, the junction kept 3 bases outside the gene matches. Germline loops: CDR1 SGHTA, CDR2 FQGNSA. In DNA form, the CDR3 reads TGTGCCAGCAGCTCCGACAGGGGGCTCTACGAGCAGTACTTC. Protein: CASSSDRGLYEQYF.

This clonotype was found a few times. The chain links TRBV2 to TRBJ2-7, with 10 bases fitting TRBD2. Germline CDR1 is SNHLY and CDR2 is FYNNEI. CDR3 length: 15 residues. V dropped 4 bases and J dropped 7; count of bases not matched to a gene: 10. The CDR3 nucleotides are TGTGCCAGCAGTGTTAGGGCAGCGGGAGGGGTGGAGCAGTACTTC. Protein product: CASSVRAAGGVEQYF.

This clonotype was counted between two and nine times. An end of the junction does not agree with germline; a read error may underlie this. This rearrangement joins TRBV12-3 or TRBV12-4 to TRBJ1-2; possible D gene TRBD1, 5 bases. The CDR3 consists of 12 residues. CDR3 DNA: TGTGCCAGCAGTTTCAGGCAGGGTGGCGACACCTTC. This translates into CASSFRQGGDTF.

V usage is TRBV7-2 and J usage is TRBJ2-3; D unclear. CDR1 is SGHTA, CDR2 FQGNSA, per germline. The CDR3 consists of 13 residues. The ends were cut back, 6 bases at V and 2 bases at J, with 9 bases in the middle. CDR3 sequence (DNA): TGTGCCAGCAGTGAGTCATACACAGATACGCAGTATTTT. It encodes CASSESYTDTQYF.